This section outlines one TCR beta chain sequence together with its context. The antigen this receptor binds is unknown. The sample holds no much larger clone one base away, and base qualities are not on file. The CDR3 goes from the cysteine to the phenylalanine over 14 residues. The read is trimmed to its CDR3 DNA, 42 bases read in frame from base 1. V and J are truncated by 1 base and 4 bases respectively, leaving an intervening sequence of 8 bases. The CDR1 and CDR2 encoded by the germline V gene (reference sequence) are PRHDT and FYEKMQ. This specimen comes from a study of sequential checkpoint blockade in melanoma (dated by TCRdb to between 2018 and 2021). Context from the whole study: Patients were randomized 1:1 to first-line nivolumab followed by ipilimumab (arm A) or ipilimumab followed by nivolumab (arm B). Maintenance nivolumab was given following each of the two trial sequences.

The immunoSEQ Assay was used to immunosequence TCRbeta CDR3 regions from genomic DNA. Genomic DNA was amplified by bias-controlled multiplex PCR before high-throughput sequencing. In the source study's methods: To quantify the absolute abundance of each unique TCRbeta CDR3 region, the sequences were collapsed and filtered. Clonality was defined as 1 minus Pielou's evenness and was calculated using productive rearrangements only. A previously published method was used to identify clones with significantly greater frequencies in on-treatment samples than in baseline samples. TCRdb re-hosts the immuneACCESS table, in-frame sequences only. Its copies lack some clones; in the studies checked, an unresolved V gene accounts for under half of them, and the cause for the rest is not known. The D gene and trimming were derived from the DNA, and the V and J assignments and clone size from that table. The sample profile shows under 50,000 clones; roughly 90% of them were found once. Of the sample, roughly 12% is held by the ten largest clones.

On the study overall, not on this receptor specifically: The model for predicting response that combines TCR metrics with mutation burden needs to be validated in larger, independent patient cohorts.

What this sample's treatment or condition label stands for: randomized to nivolumab then ipilimumab (arm A) or the reverse (arm B). None of the patients in the trial had previously been given DNA-damaging chemotherapy. Thawed PBMCs were sorted on a FACS Aria II flow cytometer to isolate live CD3+CD8+ cells negative for CD19 and CD56. Samples came from patients with melanoma in CheckMate 064, a randomized, open-label phase II trial of sequential checkpoint blockade. Peripheral blood mononuclear cells were obtained through leukapheresis, purified using Ficoll-Paque, and frozen in human serum containing approximately 10% DMSO. Right after sorting, the blood CD3+CD8+ cells were verified to be >98% pure, and DNA extraction followed.

Material: CD8+ T cells sorted from blood (inferred from file names), obtained from a patient given nivolumab and ipilimumab in sequence. The rearranged chain carries TRBV13 and TRBJ2-1, with TRBD2 as a weak D call on 6 bases. The TCR sequence derives from a human donor with melanoma. The CDR3 loop reads CASSLETRYNEQFF. The nucleotide sequence reads as follows: TGTGCCAGCAGCTTAGAGACTAGGTACAATGAGCAGTTCTTC.